In this sample, the clone carrying this T cell receptor beta chain turned up a few times. The sample comes from a study of blood T cells in healthy people across ages. Study-level information: Template switching captured about one barcoded beta molecule per two T cells.

A second PCR, run for roughly 7 to 11 cycles, used a sample-barcoded 5' primer plus a J-beta primer mix. TCRdb passed the 5' RACE reads through MiXCR, listing each CDR3 protein once. The sample holds over 750,000 distinct CDR3 sequences; roughly 25% are singletons and the top ten take more than 8%. Germline loops: CDR1 DFQATT, CDR2 SNEGSKA (reference sequence). CDR3 length equals 15 residues. A further study also used this sample, focusing on T cells of mothers and their children.

The chain is built from TRBV20-1 and TRBJ2-1, with a tentative D call TRBD2 (6 bases). The assigned J gene may be wrong: the sequence end matches TRBJ2-7 better. The source material was blood. The TCR originated in a boy aged 5-17 years in good health. The CDR3 DNA follows: TGCAGTGCTAGGGGGCTCCTCGGGAGCTCCTACGAGCAGTACTTC. It codes for CSARGLLGSSYEQYF.